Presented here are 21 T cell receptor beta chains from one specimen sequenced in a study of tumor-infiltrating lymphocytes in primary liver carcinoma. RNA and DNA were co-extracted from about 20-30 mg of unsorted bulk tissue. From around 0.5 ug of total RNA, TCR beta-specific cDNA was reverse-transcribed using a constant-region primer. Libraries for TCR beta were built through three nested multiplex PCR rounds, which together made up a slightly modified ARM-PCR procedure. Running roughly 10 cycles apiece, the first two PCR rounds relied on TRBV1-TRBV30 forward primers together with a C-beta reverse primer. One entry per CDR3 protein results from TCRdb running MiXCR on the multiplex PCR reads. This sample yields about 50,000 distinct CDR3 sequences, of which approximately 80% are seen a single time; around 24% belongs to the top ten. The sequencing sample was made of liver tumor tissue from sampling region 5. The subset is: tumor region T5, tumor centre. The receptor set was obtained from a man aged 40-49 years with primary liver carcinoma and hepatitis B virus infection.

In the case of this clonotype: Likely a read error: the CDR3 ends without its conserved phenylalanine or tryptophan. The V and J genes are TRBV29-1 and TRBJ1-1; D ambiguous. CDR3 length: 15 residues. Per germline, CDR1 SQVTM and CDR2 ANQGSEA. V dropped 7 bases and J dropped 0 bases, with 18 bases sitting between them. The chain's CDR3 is CSASRRWAMNTEAFI. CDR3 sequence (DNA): TGCAGCGCATCGCGGAGGTGGGCTATGAACACTGAAGCTTTCATT.

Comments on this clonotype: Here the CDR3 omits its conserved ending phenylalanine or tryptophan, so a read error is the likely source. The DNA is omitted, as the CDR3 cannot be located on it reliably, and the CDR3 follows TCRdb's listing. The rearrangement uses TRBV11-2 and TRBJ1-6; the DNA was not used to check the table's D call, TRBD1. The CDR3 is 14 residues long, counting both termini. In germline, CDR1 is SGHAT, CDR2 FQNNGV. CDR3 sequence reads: CASSLHRGLSPFHS.

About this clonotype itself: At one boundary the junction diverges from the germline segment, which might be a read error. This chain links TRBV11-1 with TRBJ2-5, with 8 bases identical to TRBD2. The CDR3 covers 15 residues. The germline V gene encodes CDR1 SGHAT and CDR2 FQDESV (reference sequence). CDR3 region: CVSTLTGLAGETQYF. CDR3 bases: TGTGTCAGCACCCTCACAGGGCTAGCGGGAGAGACCCAGTACTTC.

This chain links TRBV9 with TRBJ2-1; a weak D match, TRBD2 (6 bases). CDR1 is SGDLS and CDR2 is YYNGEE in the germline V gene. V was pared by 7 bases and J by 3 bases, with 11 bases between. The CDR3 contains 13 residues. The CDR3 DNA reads TGTGCCAGCTCCTTAGCGGACTACAATGAGCAGTTCTTC. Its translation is CASSLADYNEQFF.

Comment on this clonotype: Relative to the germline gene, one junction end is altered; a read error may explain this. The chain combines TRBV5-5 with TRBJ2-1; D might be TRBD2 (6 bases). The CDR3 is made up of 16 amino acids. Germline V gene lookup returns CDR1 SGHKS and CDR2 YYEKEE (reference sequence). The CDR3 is CASSLMASESHNEQLF. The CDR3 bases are TGTGCCAGCAGCTTGATGGCTAGCGAGAGCCACAATGAGCAGCTCTTC.

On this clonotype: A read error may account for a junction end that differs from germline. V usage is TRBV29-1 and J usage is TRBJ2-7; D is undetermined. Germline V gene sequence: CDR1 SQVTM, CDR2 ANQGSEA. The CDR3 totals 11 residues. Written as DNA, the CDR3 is TGCGGCGTTGCGAGCGCCCGCGAGCAGCACTTC. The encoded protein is CGVASAREQHF.

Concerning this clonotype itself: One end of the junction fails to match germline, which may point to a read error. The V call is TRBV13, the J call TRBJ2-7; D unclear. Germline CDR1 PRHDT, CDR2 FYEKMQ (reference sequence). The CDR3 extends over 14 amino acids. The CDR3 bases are TGTGCCGGCAGCTCCTATACTTATTCGGGCGAGCAATACTTC. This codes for CAGSSYTYSGEQYF.

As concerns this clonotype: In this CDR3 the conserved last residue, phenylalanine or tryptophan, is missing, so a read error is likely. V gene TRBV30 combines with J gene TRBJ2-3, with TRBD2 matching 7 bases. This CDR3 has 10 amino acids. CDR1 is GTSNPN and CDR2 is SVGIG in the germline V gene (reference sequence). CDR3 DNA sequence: TGTGCCTGGGGACTAGATACACAGTATTTA. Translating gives CAWGLDTQYL.

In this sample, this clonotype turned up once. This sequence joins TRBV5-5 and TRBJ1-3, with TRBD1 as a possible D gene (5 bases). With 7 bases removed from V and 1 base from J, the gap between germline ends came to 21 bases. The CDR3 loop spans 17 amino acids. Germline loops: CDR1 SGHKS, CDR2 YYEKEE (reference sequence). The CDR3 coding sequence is TGTGCCAGCTGCGCCAGGGCGGATCTCTTTTCTGGAAACACCATATATTTT. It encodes CASCARADLFSGNTIYF.

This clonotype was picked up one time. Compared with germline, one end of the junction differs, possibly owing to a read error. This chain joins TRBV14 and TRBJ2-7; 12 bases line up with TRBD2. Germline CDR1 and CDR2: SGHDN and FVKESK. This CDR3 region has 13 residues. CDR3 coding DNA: TGTACCAGCACAGCTAGCGGGAGGGGCGAGCAGTACTTC. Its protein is CTSTASGRGEQYF.

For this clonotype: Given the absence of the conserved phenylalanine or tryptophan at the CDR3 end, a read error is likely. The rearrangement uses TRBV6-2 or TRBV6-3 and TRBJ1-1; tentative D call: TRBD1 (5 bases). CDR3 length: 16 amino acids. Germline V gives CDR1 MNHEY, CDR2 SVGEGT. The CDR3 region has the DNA TGTGCCAGCAGCTACTCCCTTAAGGGGAGGGACACTGAAGCTTTCCTT. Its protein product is CASSYSLKGRDTEAFL.

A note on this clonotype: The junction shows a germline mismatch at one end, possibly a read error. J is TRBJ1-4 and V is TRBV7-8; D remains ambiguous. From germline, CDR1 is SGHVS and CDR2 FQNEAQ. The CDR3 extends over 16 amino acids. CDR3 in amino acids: CASSFGDIAPNEKLFF. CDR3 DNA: TGTGCCAGCAGCTTTGGGGATATTGCACCTAACGAAAAACTGTTTTTT.

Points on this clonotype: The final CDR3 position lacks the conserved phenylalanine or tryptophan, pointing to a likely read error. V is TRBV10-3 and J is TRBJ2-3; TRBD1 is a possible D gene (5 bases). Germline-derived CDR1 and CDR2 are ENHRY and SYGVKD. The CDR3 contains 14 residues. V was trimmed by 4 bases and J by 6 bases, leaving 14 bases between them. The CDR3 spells CAISVGQARDTQYL. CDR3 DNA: TGTGCCATCAGTGTAGGACAAGCCCGGGATACGCAGTATCTT.

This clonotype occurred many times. CDR3 residues: CASSEQGRADTQYF. The CDR3 DNA is TGTGCCAGCAGTGAACAAGGGAGGGCAGATACGCAGTATTTT. The chain links TRBV2 to TRBJ2-3, with 7 bases fitting TRBD2. The CDR3 loop spans 14 amino acids. V gave up 2 bases and J gave up 4 bases; unmatched junction bases: 3. Germline CDR1 is SNHLY and CDR2 is FYNNEI.

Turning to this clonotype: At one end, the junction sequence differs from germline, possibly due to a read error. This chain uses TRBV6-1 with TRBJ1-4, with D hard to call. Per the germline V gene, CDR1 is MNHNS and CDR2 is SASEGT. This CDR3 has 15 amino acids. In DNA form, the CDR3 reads TGTGCCAGCAGTGTCCTAGGGAGTAGTAATCAAAAACTGTTTTTT. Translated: CASSVLGSSNQKLFF.

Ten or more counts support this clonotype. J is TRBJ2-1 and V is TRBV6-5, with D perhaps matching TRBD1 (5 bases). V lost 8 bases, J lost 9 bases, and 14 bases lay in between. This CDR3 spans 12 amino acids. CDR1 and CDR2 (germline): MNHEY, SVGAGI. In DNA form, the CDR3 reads TGTGCCAGCGCCTCAGGGTCCGGTGAGCAGTTCTTC. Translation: CASASGSGEQFF.

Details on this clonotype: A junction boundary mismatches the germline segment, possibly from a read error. The CDR3 region is CSVDLLDASSCNVQFF. The DNA for the CDR3 is TGCAGCGTTGATCTTCTGGACGCCAGTTCCTGCAATGTGCAGTTCTTC. The chain recombines TRBV29-1 with TRBJ2-1; D gene unclear. The CDR3 is 16 amino acids. Germline CDR1 and CDR2: SQVTM and ANQGSEA.

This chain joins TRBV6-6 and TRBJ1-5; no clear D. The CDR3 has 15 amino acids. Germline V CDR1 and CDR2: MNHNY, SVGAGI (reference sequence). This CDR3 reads CASRRTDFSNQPQHF. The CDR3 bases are TGTGCTAGCCGAAGGACGGACTTTAGCAATCAGCCCCAGCATTTT.

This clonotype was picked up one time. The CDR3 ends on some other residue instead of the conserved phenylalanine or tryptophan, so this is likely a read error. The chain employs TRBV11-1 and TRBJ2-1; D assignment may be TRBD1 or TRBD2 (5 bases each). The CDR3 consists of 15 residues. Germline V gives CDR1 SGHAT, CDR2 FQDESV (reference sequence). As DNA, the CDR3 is TGCGTCAGCAGCTTCCAGGGACCGCTGGACAATGAGCAGTTCCTC. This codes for CVSSFQGPLDNEQFL.

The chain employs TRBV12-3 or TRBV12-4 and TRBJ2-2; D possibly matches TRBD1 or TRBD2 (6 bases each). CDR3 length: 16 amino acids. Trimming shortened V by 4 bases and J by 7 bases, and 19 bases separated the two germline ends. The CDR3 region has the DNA TGTGCCAGCAGTTCAGGGCAGGGGAGGACGGTCGGGGAGCTGTTTTTT. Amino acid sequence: CASSSGQGRTVGELFF.

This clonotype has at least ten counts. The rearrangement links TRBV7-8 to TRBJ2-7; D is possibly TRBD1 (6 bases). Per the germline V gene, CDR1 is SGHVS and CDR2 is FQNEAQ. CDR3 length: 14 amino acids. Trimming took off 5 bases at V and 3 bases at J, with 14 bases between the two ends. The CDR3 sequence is CASSPRDIRYEQYF. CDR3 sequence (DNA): TGTGCCAGCAGCCCGAGGGACATCCGCTACGAGCAGTACTTC.